One TCR beta chain is described in this entry. This sample was included in a study of blood T cell repertoires in COVID-19. Overall study context: Donors in the United States, Italy and Spain gave samples during acute or convalescent COVID-19. PBMCs, B-cell-depleted T cells, or T cells were the source of the cDNA or gDNA that made up the material.

Trimming took 3 bases from V and 4 from J; bases not matched to a gene: 11. CDR1 and CDR2 (germline): ENHRY, SYGVKD. The length of the CDR3 is 17 residues. TCRdb's table, derived via immunoSEQ multiplex PCR, lists solely in-frame clones and lacks some. The sample lists 79,000 or so clones; 86% were seen once. Material for sequencing was peripheral blood. The chain carries TRBV10-3 and TRBJ1-5; the match to TRBD1 covers 8 bases. The source is a human donor in a cohort sampled during active COVID-19. Written as DNA, the CDR3 is TGTGCCATCAGTGATTTGGACAGGGACGGGGGTAATCAGCCCCAGCATTTT. Protein: CAISDLDRDGGNQPQHF.